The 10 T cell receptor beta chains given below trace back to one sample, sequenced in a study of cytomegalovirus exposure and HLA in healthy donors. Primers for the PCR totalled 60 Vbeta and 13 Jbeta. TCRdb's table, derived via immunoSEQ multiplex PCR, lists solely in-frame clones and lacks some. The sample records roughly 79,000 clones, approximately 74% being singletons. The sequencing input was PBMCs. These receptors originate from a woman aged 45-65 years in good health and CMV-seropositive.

CDR3 sequence (DNA): TGTGCCAGCAGTGAGCGACAGACCTACGAGCAGTACTTC. This encodes CASSERQTYEQYF. This chain uses TRBV6-1 with TRBJ2-7, with a possible D match to TRBD1 (5 bases). Trimming shortened V by 3 bases and J by 2 bases, and 8 bases separated the two germline ends. The CDR3 runs to 13 residues. CDR1 is MNHNS and CDR2 is SASEGT in the germline V gene.

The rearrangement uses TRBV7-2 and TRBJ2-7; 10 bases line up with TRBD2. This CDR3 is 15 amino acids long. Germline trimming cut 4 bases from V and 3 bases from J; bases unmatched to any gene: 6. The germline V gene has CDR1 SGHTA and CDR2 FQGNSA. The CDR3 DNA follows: TGTGCCAGCAGCTGGAGCGGGAGGGCCCTCTACGAGCAGTACTTC. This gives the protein CASSWSGRALYEQYF.

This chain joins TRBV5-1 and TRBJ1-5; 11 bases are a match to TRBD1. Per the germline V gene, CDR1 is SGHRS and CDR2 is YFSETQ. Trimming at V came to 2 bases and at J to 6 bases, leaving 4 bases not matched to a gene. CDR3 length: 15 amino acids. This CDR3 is CASSLGQGAGQPQHF. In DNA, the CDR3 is TGCGCCAGCAGCTTAGGACAGGGGGCGGGTCAGCCCCAGCATTTT.

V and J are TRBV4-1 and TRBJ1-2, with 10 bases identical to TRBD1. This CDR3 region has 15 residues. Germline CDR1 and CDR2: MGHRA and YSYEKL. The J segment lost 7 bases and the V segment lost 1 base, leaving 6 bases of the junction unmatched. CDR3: CASSQGGTGVGGYTF. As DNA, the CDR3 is TGCGCCAGCAGCCAAGGGGGGACAGGGGTGGGTGGCTACACCTTC.

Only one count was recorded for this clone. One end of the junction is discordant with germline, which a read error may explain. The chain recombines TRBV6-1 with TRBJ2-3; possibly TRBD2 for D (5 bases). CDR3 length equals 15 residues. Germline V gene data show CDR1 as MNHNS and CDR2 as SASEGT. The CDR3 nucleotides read TGTGCCAGCAGCGAAGCATTTAGCGGCACAGATACGCAGTATTTT. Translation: CASSEAFSGTDTQYF.

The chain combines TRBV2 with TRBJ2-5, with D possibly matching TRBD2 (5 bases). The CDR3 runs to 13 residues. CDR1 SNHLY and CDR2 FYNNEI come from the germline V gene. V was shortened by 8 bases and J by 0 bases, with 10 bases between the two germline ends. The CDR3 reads CASYPGYQETQYF. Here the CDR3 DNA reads TGTGCCAGCTACCCGGGGTACCAAGAGACCCAGTACTTC.

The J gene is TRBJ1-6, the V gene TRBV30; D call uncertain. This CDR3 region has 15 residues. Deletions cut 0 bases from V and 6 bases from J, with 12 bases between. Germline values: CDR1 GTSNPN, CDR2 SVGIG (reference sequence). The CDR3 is CAWSVRGNPNSPLHF. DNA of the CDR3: TGTGCCTGGAGTGTACGGGGAAACCCTAATTCACCCCTCCACTTT. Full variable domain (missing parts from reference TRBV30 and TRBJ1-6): SQTIHQWPATLVQPVGSPLSLECTVEGTSNPNLYWYRQAAGRGLQLLFYSVGIGQISSEVPQNLSASRPQDRQFILSSKKLLLSDSGFYLCAWSVRGNPNSPLHFGNGTRLTVT.

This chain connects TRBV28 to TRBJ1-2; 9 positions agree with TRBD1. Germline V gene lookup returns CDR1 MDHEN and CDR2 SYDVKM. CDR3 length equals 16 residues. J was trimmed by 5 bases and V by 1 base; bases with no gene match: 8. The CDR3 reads CASSLSTGTGRYGYTF. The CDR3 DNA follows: TGTGCCAGCAGTTTATCCACCGGGACAGGGAGGTATGGCTACACCTTC.

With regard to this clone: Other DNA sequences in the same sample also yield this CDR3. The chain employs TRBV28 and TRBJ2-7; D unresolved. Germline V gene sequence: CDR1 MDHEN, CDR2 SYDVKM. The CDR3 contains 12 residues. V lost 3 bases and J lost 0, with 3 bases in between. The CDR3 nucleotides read TGTGCCAGCAGTTTCTCCTCCTACGAGCAGTACTTC. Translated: CASSFSSYEQYF.

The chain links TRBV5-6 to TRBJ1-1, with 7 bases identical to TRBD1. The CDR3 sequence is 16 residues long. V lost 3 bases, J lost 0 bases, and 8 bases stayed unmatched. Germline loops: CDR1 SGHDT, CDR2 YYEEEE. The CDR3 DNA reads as TGTGCCAGCAGCTCAATAAAACAGGGGTTGAACACTGAAGCTTTCTTT. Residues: CASSSIKQGLNTEAFF.